What follows are 23 T cell receptor beta chains derived from one specimen sequenced in a study of T and B cells in COVID-19 patients. From blood, roughly 220-550 ng of genomic DNA served as TRB template. TRB rearrangements were amplified by multiplex PCR with BIOMED2 TRB-A/B primers. One entry per CDR3 protein results from TCRdb running MiXCR on the multiplex PCR reads. The data contain about 21,000 distinct CDR3 sequences, 25% to 35% of them seen just once; the ten biggest clones take up roughly 1.9%. The source material was blood. The receptors derive from a human donor who had recovered from COVID-19.

This clonotype was seen many times. The chain employs TRBV6-1 and TRBJ2-1; 7 bases fit TRBD1. Germline CDR1 MNHNS, CDR2 SASEGT. V lost 5 bases and J lost 6; bases outside the gene matches: 13. The CDR3 is 16 amino acids. This CDR3 is CASSPNQQGSGNEQFF. In DNA, the CDR3 is TGTGCCAGCAGTCCCAACCAACAGGGGTCAGGCAATGAGCAGTTCTTC.

The chain carries TRBV5-6 and TRBJ2-1; 8 bases align to TRBD2. The trim removed 2 bases at V and 2 bases at J, leaving 3 bases unmatched. Germline V CDR1 and CDR2: SGHDT, YYEEEE. The CDR3 is made up of 15 amino acids. CDR3 sequence: CASSLPGGTYNEQFF. The CDR3, as DNA: TGTGCCAGCAGCTTACCGGGGGGGACCTACAATGAGCAGTTCTTC.

The rearrangement joins TRBV23-1 to TRBJ1-6; D is unclear. TRBV23-1 is an ORF; its function is uncertain. V lost 0 bases and J 8 bases, leaving 8 bases between the germline ends. CDR3 length: 14 residues. The CDR3 DNA follows: TGCGCCAGCAGTCAATCGGAGCCTTATTCACCCCTCCACTTT. Amino acid sequence: CASSQSEPYSPLHF.

In its sample, this clonotype is large. This sequence joins TRBV6-5 and TRBJ2-3; 7 nucleotides line up with TRBD1. CDR1 is MNHEY and CDR2 is SVGAGI in the germline V gene. The CDR3 length is 15 residues. The J segment lost 3 bases and the V segment lost 4 bases, leaving 7 bases of the junction unmatched. The chain's CDR3 is CASSSGTATTDTQYF. CDR3 bases: TGTGCCAGCAGTTCCGGGACAGCCACGACAGATACGCAGTATTTT.

This clonotype was recorded a few times. The CDR3 loop reads CASSPEEWEGLTYEQYF. For the CDR3, the DNA is TGTGCCAGCAGTCCCGAGGAATGGGAGGGGTTAACCTACGAGCAGTACTTC. The rearrangement uses TRBV6-2 or TRBV6-3 and TRBJ2-7, with TRBD2 matching 7 bases. Germline CDR1 and CDR2: MNHEY and SVGEGT. The CDR3 has 17 residues. V lost 5 bases, J lost 2 bases, and 15 bases stayed unmatched.

The chain joins TRBV11-3 to TRBJ1-3, with D uncertain. In germline, CDR1 is SGHNT, CDR2 YENEEA. V was trimmed by 1 base and J by 1 base, leaving 8 bases between them. The CDR3 totals 15 residues. CDR3 sequence reads: CASSLVERSGNTIYF. In DNA form, the CDR3 reads TGTGCCAGCAGCTTAGTGGAGCGATCTGGAAACACCATATATTTT.

This clonotype was detected only a few times. The chain uses TRBV12-3 or TRBV12-4 and TRBJ1-2; D is uncertain. The CDR3 runs 14 residues. Between the trimmed V and J ends, which lost 3 bases and 7 bases, there was a span of 15 bases. The CDR3 DNA reads as TGTGCCAGCAGTTTTATTGGGAGTTTGTCTGGCTACACCTTC. The encoded protein is CASSFIGSLSGYTF.

This clonotype was picked up a small number of times. This chain uses TRBV27 with TRBJ1-6; D is unresolved. The CDR3 runs to 14 residues. Trimming removed 5 bases at V and 10 bases at J, with 15 bases between. Looked up from germline, CDR1 is MNHEY and CDR2 is SMNVEV (reference sequence). The CDR3 sequence: CASSPVRSYSPLHF. CDR3 bases: TGTGCCAGCAGTCCTGTTAGATCATACTCACCCCTCCACTTT.

The rearrangement links TRBV5-4 to TRBJ2-5; 8 bases line up with TRBD1. V lost 3 bases and J lost 1; bases outside the gene matches: 5. In germline, CDR1 is SGHNT, CDR2 YYREEE (reference sequence). This CDR3 contains 15 residues. CDR3 region: CASSSAGGLQETQYF. The CDR3 coding sequence is TGTGCCAGCAGCTCGGCAGGGGGCCTCCAAGAGACCCAGTACTTC. Using reference TRBV5-4 and TRBJ2-5 for the parts outside the CDR3, the full variable domain is ETGVTQSPTHLIKTRGQQVTLRCSSQSGHNTVSWYQQALGQGPQFIFQYYREEENGRGNFPPRFSGLQFPNYSSELNVNALELDDSALYLCASSSAGGLQETQYFGPGTRLLVL.

This clonotype is categorized as medium-sized (0.01 to 0.1%). The chain has TRBV19 and TRBJ2-1; no clear D gene. Germline CDR1 LNHDA, CDR2 SQIVND (reference sequence). The CDR3 has 10 residues. Deletions cut 10 bases from V and 7 bases from J, with 8 bases between. CDR3 sequence reads: CATYGNEQFF. Written as DNA, the CDR3 is TGTGCCACCTATGGAAATGAGCAGTTCTTC.

This clonotype came up a few times. The rearrangement joins TRBV9 to TRBJ2-5; a weak D match, TRBD2 (5 bases). The CDR3 runs 15 residues. Germline V gene sequence: CDR1 SGDLS, CDR2 YYNGEE. Trimming removed 0 bases at V and 5 bases at J, with 14 bases between. CDR3 loop: CASSVVGSQRETQYF. CDR3 DNA sequence: TGTGCCAGCAGCGTAGTTGGGTCCCAGCGGGAGACCCAGTACTTC.

About this clonotype: A much larger clone is a single base away; this may be a read error. This rearrangement joins TRBV6-5 to TRBJ2-5, with D maybe TRBD2 (6 bases). V lost 0 bases, J lost 2 bases, and 10 bases lay in between. CDR1 and CDR2 from the germline V gene are MNHEY and SVGAGI. The CDR3 spans 15 residues. The CDR3 nucleotides read TGTGCCAGCAGTTACTCGTGGGGGGAGCAAGAGACCCAGTACTTC. Protein: CASSYSWGEQETQYF.

This clonotype is judged medium-sized. The CDR3 spells CASSEGWAGLTEQYF. The DNA of the CDR3 is TGTGCCAGCAGTGAAGGGTGGGCGGGCTTGACCGAGCAGTACTTC. This sequence joins TRBV6-5 and TRBJ2-7, with D maybe TRBD2 (5 bases). CDR1 and CDR2 (germline): MNHEY, SVGAGI. The ends were cut back, 5 bases at V and 6 bases at J, with 20 bases in the middle. This CDR3 region has 15 residues.

The V and J genes are TRBV30 and TRBJ1-5; D ambiguous. The V end was cut by 5 bases, the J end by 3 bases, with 11 bases between. Per germline, CDR1 GTSNPN and CDR2 SVGIG (reference sequence). The CDR3 length is 13 residues. The CDR3 coding sequence is TGTGCCTGGTCTGGAGGGTCCAATCAGCCCCAGCATTTT. It yields the protein CAWSGGSNQPQHF.

Only a few counts were recorded for this clonotype. The chain employs TRBV5-6 and TRBJ2-7; D ambiguous. This CDR3 is 15 amino acids long. Germline values: CDR1 SGHDT, CDR2 YYEEEE. V was cut by 1 base and J by 2 bases, with 13 bases left in between. DNA of the CDR3: TGTGCCAGCAGCTTGTTTCAGAGGAATGCCTACGAGCAGTACTTC. Residues: CASSLFQRNAYEQYF.

The CDR3 is CASSLGSQPQHF. CDR3 bases: TGTGCCAGCAGTTTAGGTTCTCAGCCCCAGCATTTT. This chain uses TRBV12-3 or TRBV12-4 with TRBJ1-5; D ambiguous. V shed 1 base and J shed 6 bases, with 4 bases lying between them. The CDR3 sequence is 12 residues long.

V gene TRBV19 combines with J gene TRBJ2-3, with 9 bases that match TRBD1. CDR3 length: 15 residues. Trimming took 5 bases from V and 1 from J; bases not matched to a gene: 4. Germline lookup yields CDR1 LNHDA and CDR2 SQIVND (reference sequence). CDR3 protein: CASSFRTGGTDTQYF. CDR3 bases: TGTGCCAGTAGTTTCAGGACAGGGGGCACAGATACGCAGTATTTT.

The J gene is TRBJ2-3, the V gene TRBV6-5; D is perhaps TRBD2 (6 bases). The CDR3 has 16 amino acids. Germline CDR1 MNHEY, CDR2 SVGAGI. Trimming removed 4 bases at V and 4 bases at J, with 18 bases between. This CDR3 reads CASSLGEGRRADTQYF. For the CDR3, the DNA is TGTGCCAGCAGTTTGGGCGAGGGGAGGCGTGCAGATACGCAGTATTTT.

This clonotype was counted at least ten times. The V and J genes are TRBV6-1 and TRBJ2-5, with D perhaps matching TRBD1 (5 bases). Trimming pared 3 bases from V and 2 bases from J, leaving 10 bases between. Germline CDR1 and CDR2: MNHNS and SASEGT. The CDR3 has 14 amino acids. CDR3: CASSDGASQETQYF. The CDR3, as DNA: TGTGCCAGCAGTGATGGGGCGAGTCAAGAGACCCAGTACTTC.

This clonotype was counted a few times. This sequence joins TRBV10-3 and TRBJ2-3, with 9 bases identical to TRBD2. There are 16 residues in the CDR3. CDR1 ENHRY and CDR2 SYGVKD come from the germline V gene. The trim removed 10 bases at V and 3 bases at J, leaving 14 bases unmatched. The CDR3 is CATSTVAGGLTDTQYF. CDR3 bases: TGTGCCACATCAACGGTGGCGGGGGGGTTGACAGATACGCAGTATTTT.

In its sample, this clonotype was seen many times. The chain employs TRBV6-6 and TRBJ2-7; a weak D match, TRBD2 (6 bases). This CDR3 region has 14 residues. Germline V gene data show CDR1 as MNHNY and CDR2 as SVGAGI (reference sequence). The germline V and J ends were trimmed by 2 bases and 5 bases, with 13 bases remaining between them. The CDR3 region is CASSYSGPLNEQYF. As DNA, the CDR3 is TGTGCCAGCAGTTACAGCGGGCCCTTGAACGAGCAGTACTTC.

This clonotype turned up a few times. The chain has TRBV10-3 and TRBJ2-7; D unresolved. With 5 bases removed from V and 3 bases from J, the gap between germline ends came to 8 bases. The CDR3 consists of 12 residues. CDR1 and CDR2 from the germline V gene are ENHRY and SYGVKD. The CDR3 region is CAISSSGYEQYF. The CDR3 DNA reads TGTGCCATCAGTAGTAGTGGCTACGAGCAGTACTTC.

This clonotype occurred a few times. The chain has TRBV7-6 and TRBJ1-6; D ambiguous. In germline, CDR1 is SGHVS, CDR2 FNYEAQ. The CDR3 consists of 14 residues. Trimming cost V 1 base and J 10 bases, with 11 bases left between them. CDR3 bases: TGTGCCAGCAGCTTAGTAACAGAAGGATCACCCCTCCACTTT. It encodes CASSLVTEGSPLHF. The whole variable domain, remainder taken from reference TRBV7-6 and TRBJ1-6, is GAGVSQSPRYKVTKRGQDVALRCDPISGHVSLYWYRQALGQGPEFLTYFNYEAQQDKSGLPNDRFSAERPEGSISTLTIQRTEQRDSAMYRCASSLVTEGSPLHFGNGTRLTVT.